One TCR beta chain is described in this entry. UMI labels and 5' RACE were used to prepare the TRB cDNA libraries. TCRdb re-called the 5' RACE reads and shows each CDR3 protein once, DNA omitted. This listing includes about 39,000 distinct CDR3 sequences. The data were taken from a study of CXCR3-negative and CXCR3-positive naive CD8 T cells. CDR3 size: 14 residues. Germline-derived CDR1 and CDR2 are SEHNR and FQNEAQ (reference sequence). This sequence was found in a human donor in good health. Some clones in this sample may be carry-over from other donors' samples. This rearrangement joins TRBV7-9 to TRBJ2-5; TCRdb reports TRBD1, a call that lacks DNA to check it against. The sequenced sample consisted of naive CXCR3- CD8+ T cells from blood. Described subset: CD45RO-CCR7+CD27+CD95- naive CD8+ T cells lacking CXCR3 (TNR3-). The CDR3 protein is CASSATGVWETQYF.